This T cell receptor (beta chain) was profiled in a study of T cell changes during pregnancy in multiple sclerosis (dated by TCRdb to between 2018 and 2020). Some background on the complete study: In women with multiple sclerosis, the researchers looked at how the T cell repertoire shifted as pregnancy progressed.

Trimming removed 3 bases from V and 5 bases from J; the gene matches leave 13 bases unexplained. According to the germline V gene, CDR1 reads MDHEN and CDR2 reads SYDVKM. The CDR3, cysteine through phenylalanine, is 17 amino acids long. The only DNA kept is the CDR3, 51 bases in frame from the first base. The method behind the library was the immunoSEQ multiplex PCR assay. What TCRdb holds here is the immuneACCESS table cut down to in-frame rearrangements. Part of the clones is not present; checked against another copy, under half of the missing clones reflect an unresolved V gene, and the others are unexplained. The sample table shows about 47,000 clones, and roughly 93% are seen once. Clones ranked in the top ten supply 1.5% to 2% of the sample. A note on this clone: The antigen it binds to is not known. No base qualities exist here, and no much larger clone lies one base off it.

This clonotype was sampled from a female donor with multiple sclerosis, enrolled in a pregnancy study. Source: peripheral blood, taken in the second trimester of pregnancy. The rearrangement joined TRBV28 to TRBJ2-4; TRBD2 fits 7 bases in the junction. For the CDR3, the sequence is CASSLRWAQGGENIQYF. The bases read TGTGCCAGCAGTTTGAGGTGGGCCCAGGGAGGGGAAAACATTCAGTACTTC. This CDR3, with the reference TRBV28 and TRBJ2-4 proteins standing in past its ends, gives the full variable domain DVKVTQSSRYLVKRTGEKVFLECVQDMDHENMFWYRQDPGLGLRLIYFSYDVKMKEKGDIPEGYSVSREKKERFSLILESASTNQTSMYLCASSLRWAQGGENIQYFGAGTRLSVL.